These 30 T cell receptor beta chains were all obtained from the same sample, sequenced in a study of response to subunit inactivated influenza vaccine. TCRdb reanalysed the RT-PCR reads using MiXCR and keeps one entry per CDR3 protein. Counted here are roughly 520,000 distinct CDR3 sequences, around 25% occurring once; the ten biggest clones make up 1.5% to 2%. This sample comprised CD4+ T cells sorted from PBMCs, obtained roughly 5 days after vaccination. The receptors derive from a man between 50 and 59 years old who received an inactivated influenza vaccine.

This clonotype was observed a few times. The genes are TRBV29-1 and TRBJ2-5, with D unresolved. Germline V gene lookup returns CDR1 SQVTM and CDR2 ANQGSEA. The CDR3 has 10 residues. The ends were cut back, 3 bases at V and 5 bases at J, with 4 bases in the middle. CDR3 protein: CSVDGETQYF. CDR3 in DNA: TGCAGCGTTGACGGGGAGACCCAGTACTTC.

The chain recombines TRBV6-5 with TRBJ2-1, with D unresolved. CDR3 size: 18 residues. Trimming removed 4 bases at V and 6 bases at J, with 25 bases between. Looked up from germline, CDR1 is MNHEY and CDR2 is SVGAGI. The CDR3 region has the DNA TGTGCCAGCAGTTTTGGCTTTGGGAATAGCAAAGCCTTCAATGAGCAGTTCTTC. Protein product: CASSFGFGNSKAFNEQFF.

This clonotype has a handful of counts. As DNA, the CDR3 is TGTGCCAGCAGTTTAGGGGCGTCCACTGAAGCTTTCTTT. Translated: CASSLGASTEAFF. J is TRBJ1-1 and V is TRBV27; maybe TRBD1 (5 bases). The germline CDR1 and CDR2 sequences are MNHEY and SMNVEV (reference sequence). The CDR3 length is 13 residues. V was trimmed by 2 bases and J by 4 bases, leaving 8 bases between them.

This clonotype was observed a few times. The chain links TRBV20-1 to TRBJ1-6, with 8 bases matching TRBD1. The CDR3 spans 16 residues. Germline assignment: CDR1 DFQATT and CDR2 SNEGSKA (reference sequence). J was trimmed by 7 bases and V by 3 bases; bases with no gene match: 11. The CDR3 region has the DNA TGCAGTGCTAGGCCCTCCTTCCGGGACAGGAATTCACCCCTCCACTTT. This gives the protein CSARPSFRDRNSPLHF.

The chain joins TRBV11-2 to TRBJ1-2; 7 positions match TRBD1. The V segment lost 6 bases and the J segment 6 bases; nucleotides outside the gene matches: 10. CDR3 size: 14 residues. Per germline, CDR1 SGHAT and CDR2 FQNNGV. CDR3 coding DNA: TGTGCCAGCAGTCATACGACAGGGATTGATGGCTACACCTTC. Translation gives CASSHTTGIDGYTF.

The CDR3 nucleotides are TGTGCCAGCAGCCAAGATTTCTCTAGCGGGGCTTACGAGCAGTACTTC. Protein sequence: CASSQDFSSGAYEQYF. This sequence joins TRBV4-2 and TRBJ2-7; 9 bases are shared with TRBD2. V lost 0 bases, J lost 4 bases, and 7 bases stayed unmatched. Germline-derived CDR1 and CDR2 are LGHNA and YNFKEQ. The CDR3 consists of 16 residues.

This clonotype occurred many times. V gene TRBV5-1 combines with J gene TRBJ2-7; 10 bases are shared with TRBD2. Germline CDR1 reads SGHRS; CDR2 reads YFSETQ. V lost 0 bases to trimming and J lost 4 bases; unmatched junction nucleotides: 4. There are 15 residues in the CDR3. CDR3 sequence reads: CASSLEAGGRYEQYF. CDR3 sequence (DNA): TGCGCCAGCAGCTTGGAAGCGGGGGGGCGGTACGAGCAGTACTTC.

This clonotype was found many times. The chain carries TRBV5-4 and TRBJ2-3; no clear D. The CDR3 contains 13 residues. The germline CDR1 and CDR2 sequences are SGHNT and YYREEE (reference sequence). With 4 bases removed from V and 6 bases from J, the gap between germline ends came to 12 bases. Here the CDR3 reads CASSPRRTDTQYF. The CDR3 DNA reads as TGTGCCAGCAGCCCTCGGCGGACGGATACGCAGTATTTT.

This clonotype has only a few counts. The V call is TRBV10-2, the J call TRBJ1-2; TRBD1 agrees at 10 bases. This CDR3 has 16 residues. CDR1 is WSHSY and CDR2 is SAAADI in the germline V gene. The V and J ends lost 4 bases and 3 bases, in that order; junction bases with no gene match: 8. The chain's CDR3 is CASSGGQGEKYYGYTF. The CDR3 DNA sequence: TGCGCCAGCAGTGGTGGACAGGGGGAGAAGTACTATGGCTACACCTTC.

The chain has TRBV15 and TRBJ2-7; D is unresolved. Germline V gene sequence: CDR1 LNHNV, CDR2 YYDKDF (reference sequence). The CDR3 length is 14 residues. V lost 0 bases and J lost 4, with 10 bases in between. Here the CDR3 DNA reads TGTGCCACCAGCAGAGATCTCACTGGGTACGAGCAGTACTTC. The encoded protein is CATSRDLTGYEQYF.

The chain links TRBV12-3 or TRBV12-4 to TRBJ2-3; D may be TRBD2 (5 bases). CDR3 length: 14 amino acids. V was shortened by 4 bases and J by 10 bases, with 18 bases between the two germline ends. The CDR3 nucleotides are TGTGCCAGCAGTTCCCTAGCCGGGAATGGTGCGCAGTATTTT. This sequence encodes CASSSLAGNGAQYF.

This clonotype occurred a few times. CDR3 in amino acids: CASSLASGVHNEQFF. The CDR3 region has the DNA TGTGCCAGCAGTTTGGCTAGCGGGGTCCACAATGAGCAGTTCTTC. J is TRBJ2-1 and V is TRBV12-3 or TRBV12-4; TRBD2 matches at 9 bases. This CDR3 has 15 residues. The V and J ends lost 3 bases and 5 bases, in that order; junction bases with no gene match: 5.

The gene calls are TRBV28 and TRBJ2-3; possibly TRBD1 for D (6 bases). Germline CDR1 and CDR2: MDHEN and SYDVKM. There are 17 residues in the CDR3. V was trimmed by 5 bases and J by 2 bases, leaving 20 bases between them. CDR3 DNA sequence: TGTGCCAGCAGTGCACGTCCGACAGGTGACTACACAGATACGCAGTATTTT. Encoded protein: CASSARPTGDYTDTQYF.

The chain carries TRBV20-1 and TRBJ2-7; D ambiguous. CDR3 length: 15 residues. The germline V gene encodes CDR1 DFQATT and CDR2 SNEGSKA (reference sequence). With 6 bases removed from V and 3 bases from J, the gap between germline ends came to 21 bases. The CDR3: CSAQKIEGMGYEQYF. The CDR3 nucleotides are TGCAGTGCACAGAAAATTGAAGGGATGGGCTACGAGCAGTACTTC.

This clonotype was seen ten or more times. The V gene is TRBV7-2, the J gene TRBJ1-4; D is perhaps TRBD1 (5 bases). The CDR3 is 16 residues long. Germline lookup yields CDR1 SGHTA and CDR2 FQGNSA. V was clipped by 5 bases and J by 1 base, with 14 bases between them. As DNA, the CDR3 is TGTGCCAGCAGCAAAGACAGAGCTCTAACTAATGAAAAACTGTTTTTT. Translating it yields CASSKDRALTNEKLFF. The whole variable domain, remainder taken from reference TRBV7-2 and TRBJ1-4, is GAGVSQSPSNKVTEKGKDVELRCDPISGHTALYWYRQSLGQGLEFLIYFQGNSAPDKSGLPSDRFSAERTGGSVSTLTIQRTQQEDSAVYLCASSKDRALTNEKLFFGSGTQLSVL.

This clonotype was seen a few times. The V and J genes are TRBV6-1 and TRBJ1-4; D uncertain. Per the germline V gene, CDR1 is MNHNS and CDR2 is SASEGT. Trimming removed 6 bases at V and 5 bases at J, with 10 bases between. The CDR3 spans 13 residues. The DNA for the CDR3 is TGTGCCAGCAGCCCTCGAGAGAATGAAAAACTGTTTTTT. Translated, it gives CASSPRENEKLFF.

This clonotype was counted only a few times. The genes are TRBV5-1 and TRBJ2-1; 11 bases align to TRBD2. The CDR3 extends over 16 amino acids. The V gene end was trimmed by 4 bases and the J gene end by 6 bases; junction bases not matched to a gene: 9. From germline, CDR1 is SGHRS and CDR2 YFSETQ. CDR3 amino acids: CASSRELAGVSNEQFF. The CDR3 DNA reads as TGCGCCAGCAGCCGGGAACTAGCGGGAGTCTCCAATGAGCAGTTCTTC.

The chain uses TRBV4-2 and TRBJ2-7; 8 bases match TRBD1. This CDR3 has 17 residues. Looked up from germline, CDR1 is LGHNA and CDR2 is YNFKEQ. With V trimmed by 3 bases and J by 2 bases, 12 bases remained unmatched. DNA of the CDR3: TGTGCCAGCAGCCATCTCCAGGGGGCTACAAGGACCTACGAGCAGTACTTC. It yields the protein CASSHLQGATRTYEQYF.

This clonotype appeared a few times. The V call is TRBV25-1, the J call TRBJ2-3; 10 bases agree with TRBD2. After removal of 2 bases from V and 4 bases from J, the junction contained 9 bases not matched to a gene. This CDR3 comprises 17 residues. CDR1 and CDR2 (germline): MGHDK, SYGVNS. The CDR3 region is CASSERTLAGVADTQYF. The CDR3, as DNA: TGTGCCAGCAGTGAACGGACCCTAGCGGGAGTGGCAGATACGCAGTATTTT.

There are a few counts of this clonotype. This chain links TRBV12-3 or TRBV12-4 with TRBJ1-4, with D hard to call. The CDR3 length is 14 residues. V dropped 0 bases and J dropped 8 bases, with 10 bases sitting between them. This CDR3 is CASSLAGVVEKLFF. The CDR3 coding sequence is TGTGCCAGCAGTTTAGCCGGAGTAGTCGAAAAACTGTTTTTT.

The V gene is TRBV5-1, the J gene TRBJ2-7, with 8 bases identical to TRBD1. The CDR3 covers 14 residues. The junction had 4 bases not matched to a gene; V was cut back by 2 bases and J by 3 bases. Germline V CDR1 and CDR2: SGHRS, YFSETQ. CDR3 in DNA: TGCGCCAGCAGCTTACGGACAGGGAACTACGAGCAGTACTTC. It encodes CASSLRTGNYEQYF. Looking up the rest from reference TRBV5-1 and TRBJ2-7 gives the full variable domain: KAGVTQTPRYLIKTRGQQVTLSCSPISGHRSVSWYQQTPGQGLQFLFEYFSETQRNKGNFPGRFSGRQFSNSRSEMNVSTLELGDSALYLCASSLRTGNYEQYFGPGTRLTVT.

Ten or more counts support this clonotype. V gene TRBV27 combines with J gene TRBJ2-7; D unclear. The V end was cut by 6 bases, the J end by 0 bases, with 15 bases between. This CDR3 comprises 15 residues. CDR1 and CDR2 (germline): MNHEY, SMNVEV (reference sequence). The CDR3 region is CASRKPRLSSYEQYF. Here the CDR3 DNA reads TGTGCCAGCAGAAAACCGAGATTAAGCTCCTACGAGCAGTACTTC.

The table lists this clonotype with a few counts. The rearrangement uses TRBV7-8 and TRBJ1-2; 8 nucleotides line up with TRBD1. This CDR3 contains 15 residues. The germline V gene has CDR1 SGHVS and CDR2 FQNEAQ. V shed 5 bases and J 5 bases; nucleotides not matched to a gene: 10. In DNA, the CDR3 is TGTGCCAGCAGCCCAAGGACAGGGACCCCGTATGGCTACACCTTC. This codes for CASSPRTGTPYGYTF.

This sequence joins TRBV4-1 and TRBJ1-1; D not resolved. CDR1 and CDR2 (germline): MGHRA, YSYEKL. CDR3 length equals 16 residues. The ends were cut back, 1 base at V and 1 base at J, with 13 bases in the middle. The CDR3, as DNA: TGCGCCAGCAGCCAAGGGCGGACTCTTCGGAACACTGAAGCTTTCTTT. It yields the protein CASSQGRTLRNTEAFF.

This clonotype was seen a few times. The chain uses TRBV5-6 and TRBJ2-5; 9 bases are shared with TRBD2. Looked up from germline, CDR1 is SGHDT and CDR2 is YYEEEE. This CDR3 contains 15 residues. The V gene end was trimmed by 3 bases and the J gene end by 3 bases; junction bases not matched to a gene: 6. CDR3: CASSWTRTSEETQYF. Written as DNA, the CDR3 is TGTGCCAGCAGCTGGACCCGGACTAGCGAAGAGACCCAGTACTTC.

The sample holds a few counts of this clonotype. The chain couples TRBV7-2 to TRBJ2-7; TRBD1 matches at 11 bases. CDR1 is SGHTA and CDR2 is FQGNSA in the germline V gene. The CDR3 loop spans 15 amino acids. V lost 5 bases to trimming and J lost 0 bases; unmatched junction nucleotides: 3. DNA for the CDR3: TGTGCCAGCAGCGAGGACAGGGGGCCCTCCTACGAGCAGTACTTC. This encodes CASSEDRGPSYEQYF. The whole variable domain, remainder taken from reference TRBV7-2 and TRBJ2-7, is GAGVSQSPSNKVTEKGKDVELRCDPISGHTALYWYRQSLGQGLEFLIYFQGNSAPDKSGLPSDRFSAERTGGSVSTLTIQRTQQEDSAVYLCASSEDRGPSYEQYFGPGTRLTVT.

This sequence joins TRBV12-3 or TRBV12-4 and TRBJ1-4; the match to TRBD1 covers 10 bases. This CDR3 has 14 residues. Trimming cost V 4 bases and J 8 bases; bases outside gene matches: 4. CDR3 nucleotides: TGTGCCAGCAGTTGGACAGGGGGTTGGGAAAAACTGTTTTTT. Its protein product is CASSWTGGWEKLFF.

This clonotype was counted once. One end of the junction is discordant with germline, which a read error may explain. V and J are TRBV7-7 and TRBJ2-5, with a possible D match to TRBD2 (6 bases). The CDR3 extends over 15 amino acids. The germline V gene has CDR1 SSHAT and CDR2 FNYEAQ (reference sequence). CDR3 nucleotide sequence: TGTGCTAGCAGCCTCCACCTTGGAGGGGAAGAGACCCAGTACTTC. Protein product: CASSLHLGGEETQYF.

This chain connects TRBV7-2 to TRBJ2-7; perhaps D is TRBD1 or TRBD2 (5 bases each). CDR1 and CDR2 (germline): SGHTA, FQGNSA. V was trimmed by 1 base and J by 2 bases, leaving 15 bases between them. The CDR3 is 16 amino acids. The CDR3 loop reads CASSLVGTGVPYEQYF. CDR3 coding DNA: TGTGCCAGCAGCTTAGTCGGGACCGGGGTACCCTACGAGCAGTACTTC.

This clonotype was seen more than once but under ten times. This chain joins TRBV24-1 and TRBJ2-3, with 10 bases that match TRBD1. Germline V gene sequence: CDR1 KGHDR, CDR2 SFDVKD. V was pared by 9 bases and J by 2 bases, with 4 bases of the junction left unmatched. The CDR3 length is 14 residues. The CDR3 DNA follows: TGTGCCACCGCCGGGACAGGGGACACAGATACGCAGTATTTT. It translates to CATAGTGDTDTQYF.